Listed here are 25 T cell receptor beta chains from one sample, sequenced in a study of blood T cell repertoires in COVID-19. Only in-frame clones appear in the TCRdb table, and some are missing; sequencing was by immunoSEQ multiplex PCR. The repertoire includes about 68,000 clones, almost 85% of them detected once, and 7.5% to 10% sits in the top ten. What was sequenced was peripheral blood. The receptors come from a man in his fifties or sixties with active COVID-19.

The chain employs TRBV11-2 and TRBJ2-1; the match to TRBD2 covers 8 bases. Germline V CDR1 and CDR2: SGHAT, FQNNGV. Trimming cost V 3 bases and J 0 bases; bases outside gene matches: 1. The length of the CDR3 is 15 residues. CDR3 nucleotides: TGTGCCAGCAGCTTCGGGGGGGCCTCCTACAATGAGCAGTTCTTC. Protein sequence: CASSFGGASYNEQFF.

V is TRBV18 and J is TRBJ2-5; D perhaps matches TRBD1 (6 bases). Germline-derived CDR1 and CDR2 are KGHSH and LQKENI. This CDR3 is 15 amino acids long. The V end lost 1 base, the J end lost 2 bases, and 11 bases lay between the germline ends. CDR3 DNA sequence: TGTGCCAGCTCACCACTGGACAGCGAGCAAGAGACCCAGTACTTC. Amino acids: CASSPLDSEQETQYF.

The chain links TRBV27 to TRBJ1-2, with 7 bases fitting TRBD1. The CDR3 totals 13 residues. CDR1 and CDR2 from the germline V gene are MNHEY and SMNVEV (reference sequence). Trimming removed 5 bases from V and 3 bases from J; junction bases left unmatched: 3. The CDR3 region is CASSLDRDYGYTF. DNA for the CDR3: TGTGCCAGCAGTCTTGACAGGGACTATGGCTACACCTTC.

CDR3 bases: TGTGCCAGCAGTTACGGTGGGCCCGGGGAGCTGTTTTTT. Its protein is CASSYGGPGELFF. The V call is TRBV6-5, the J call TRBJ2-2; D gene unclear. There are 13 residues in the CDR3. Trimming removed 2 bases at V and 6 bases at J, with 7 bases between. The germline gives CDR1 MNHEY, CDR2 SVGAGI.

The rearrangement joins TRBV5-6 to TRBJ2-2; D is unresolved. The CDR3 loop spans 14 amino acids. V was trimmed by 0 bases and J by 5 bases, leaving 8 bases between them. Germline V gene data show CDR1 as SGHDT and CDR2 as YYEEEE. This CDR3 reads CASSLGRVTGELFF. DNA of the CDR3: TGTGCCAGCAGCTTGGGACGGGTGACCGGGGAGCTGTTTTTT.

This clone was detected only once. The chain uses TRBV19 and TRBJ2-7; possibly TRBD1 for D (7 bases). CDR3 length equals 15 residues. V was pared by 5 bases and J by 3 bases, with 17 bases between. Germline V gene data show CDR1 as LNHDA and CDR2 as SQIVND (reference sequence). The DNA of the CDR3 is TGTGCCAGTAGTCTCCGTGGAGGGGGCCACTACGAGCAGTACTTC. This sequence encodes CASSLRGGGHYEQYF.

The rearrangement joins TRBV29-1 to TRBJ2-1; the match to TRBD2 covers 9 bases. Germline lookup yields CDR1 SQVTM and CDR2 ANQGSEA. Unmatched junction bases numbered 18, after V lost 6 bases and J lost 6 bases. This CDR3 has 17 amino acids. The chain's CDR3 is CSVRGIGVAGEANEQFF. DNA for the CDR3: TGCAGCGTAAGGGGGATAGGGGTAGCGGGAGAGGCCAATGAGCAGTTCTTC.

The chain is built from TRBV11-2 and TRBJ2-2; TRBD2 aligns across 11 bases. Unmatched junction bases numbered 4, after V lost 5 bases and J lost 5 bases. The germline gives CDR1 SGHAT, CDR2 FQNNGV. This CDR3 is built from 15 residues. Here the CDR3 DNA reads TGTGCCAGCAGCACTAGCGGGGGCTGGACCGGGGAGCTGTTTTTT. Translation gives CASSTSGGWTGELFF.

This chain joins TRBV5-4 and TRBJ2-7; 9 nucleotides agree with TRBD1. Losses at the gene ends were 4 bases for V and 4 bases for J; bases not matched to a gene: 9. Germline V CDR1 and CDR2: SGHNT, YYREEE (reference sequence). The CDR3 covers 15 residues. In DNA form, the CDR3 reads TGTGCCAGCAGCACAGGGGGCGGGGGAGTATACGAGCAGTACTTC. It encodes CASSTGGGGVYEQYF.

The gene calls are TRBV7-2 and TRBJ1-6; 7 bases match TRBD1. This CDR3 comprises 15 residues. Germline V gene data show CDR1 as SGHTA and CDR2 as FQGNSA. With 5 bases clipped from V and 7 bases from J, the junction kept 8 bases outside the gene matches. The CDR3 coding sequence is TGTGCCAGCAGCGATCGACAGGGACACAATTCACCCCTCCACTTT. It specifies CASSDRQGHNSPLHF.

The CDR3 DNA sequence: TGTGCCAGCTCACACGACAGGCCCCGGGAGCAGTACTTC. The encoded protein is CASSHDRPREQYF. The chain uses TRBV18 and TRBJ2-7; tentatively, D is TRBD1 (6 bases). CDR1 and CDR2 (germline): KGHSH, LQKENI. V gave up 4 bases and J gave up 7 bases, with 14 bases separating them. The length of the CDR3 is 13 residues.

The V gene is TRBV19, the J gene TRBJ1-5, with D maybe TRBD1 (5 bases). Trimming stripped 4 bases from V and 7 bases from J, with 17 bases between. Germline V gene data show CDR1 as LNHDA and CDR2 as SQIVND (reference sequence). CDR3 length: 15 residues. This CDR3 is CASSTVGGGAQPQHF. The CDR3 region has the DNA TGTGCCAGTAGTACCGTCGGGGGAGGGGCACAGCCCCAGCATTTT.

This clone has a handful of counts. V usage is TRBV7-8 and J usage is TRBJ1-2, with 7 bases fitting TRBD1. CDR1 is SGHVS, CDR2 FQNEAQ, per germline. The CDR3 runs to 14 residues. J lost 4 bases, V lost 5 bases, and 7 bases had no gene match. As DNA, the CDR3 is TGTGCCAGCAGCCCCCAGGGGGTTGGCTATGGCTACACCTTC. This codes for CASSPQGVGYGYTF.

The DNA for the CDR3 is TGTGCCAGCAGCTTTAAGGGGCTAGCGGGGGGGCCTTGGACCGGGGAGCTGTTTTTT. Amino acids: CASSFKGLAGGPWTGELFF. The genes are TRBV7-2 and TRBJ2-2, with 12 positions matching TRBD2. Trimming took 3 bases from V and 5 from J; bases not matched to a gene: 13. Looked up from germline, CDR1 is SGHTA and CDR2 is FQGNSA. The CDR3 has 19 residues. The variable domain in full, completed from reference TRBV7-2 and TRBJ2-2, reads GAGVSQSPSNKVTEKGKDVELRCDPISGHTALYWYRQSLGQGLEFLIYFQGNSAPDKSGLPSDRFSAERTGGSVSTLTIQRTQQEDSAVYLCASSFKGLAGGPWTGELFFGEGSRLTVL.

Here the CDR3 reads CAWSGVLGQEKTEAFF. Written as DNA, the CDR3 is TGTGCCTGGAGCGGGGTGTTGGGACAGGAGAAAACTGAAGCTTTCTTT. The J gene is TRBJ1-1, the V gene TRBV30; 8 nucleotides agree with TRBD1. CDR1 is GTSNPN, CDR2 SVGIG, per germline (reference sequence). The junction had 14 bases not matched to a gene; V was cut back by 3 bases and J by 5 bases. The CDR3 covers 16 residues. The whole variable domain, filled in from reference TRBV30 and TRBJ1-1, reads SQTIHQWPATLVQPVGSPLSLECTVEGTSNPNLYWYRQAAGRGLQLLFYSVGIGQISSEVPQNLSASRPQDRQFILSSKKLLLSDSGFYLCAWSGVLGQEKTEAFFGQGTRLTVV.

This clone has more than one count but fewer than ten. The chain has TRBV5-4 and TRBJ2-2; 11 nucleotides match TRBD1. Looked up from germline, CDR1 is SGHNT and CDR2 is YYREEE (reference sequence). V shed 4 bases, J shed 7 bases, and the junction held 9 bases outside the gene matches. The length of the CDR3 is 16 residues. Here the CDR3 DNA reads TGTGCCAGCAGCAAACGGACAGGGGGCCCAGGCGGGGAGCTGTTTTTT. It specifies CASSKRTGGPGGELFF.

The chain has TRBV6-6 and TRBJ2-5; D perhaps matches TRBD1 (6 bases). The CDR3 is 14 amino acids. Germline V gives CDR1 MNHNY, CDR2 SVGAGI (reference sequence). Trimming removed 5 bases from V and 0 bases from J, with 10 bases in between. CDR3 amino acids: CASSAGQNQETQYF. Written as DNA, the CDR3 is TGTGCCAGCAGTGCCGGACAGAACCAAGAGACCCAGTACTTC.

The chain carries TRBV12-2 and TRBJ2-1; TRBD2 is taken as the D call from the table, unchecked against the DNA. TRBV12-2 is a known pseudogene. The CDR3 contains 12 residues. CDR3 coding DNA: TGTGCAAGTCGCCGGACTAGCGGGATTACGTTCTTC. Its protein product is CASRRTSGITFF.

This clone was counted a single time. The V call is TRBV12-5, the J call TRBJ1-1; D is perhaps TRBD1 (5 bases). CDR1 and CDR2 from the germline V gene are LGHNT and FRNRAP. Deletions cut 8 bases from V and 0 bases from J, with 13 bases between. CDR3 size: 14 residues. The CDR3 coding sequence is TGTGCTAGTATGCGGGGCCCGGTGAACACTGAAGCTTTCTTT. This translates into CASMRGPVNTEAFF.

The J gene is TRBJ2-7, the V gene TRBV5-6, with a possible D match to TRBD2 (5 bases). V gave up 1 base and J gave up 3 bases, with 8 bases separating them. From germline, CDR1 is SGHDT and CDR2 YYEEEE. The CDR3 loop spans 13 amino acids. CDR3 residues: CASSLSGGYEQYF. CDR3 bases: TGTGCCAGCAGCTTGTCCGGAGGCTACGAGCAGTACTTC.

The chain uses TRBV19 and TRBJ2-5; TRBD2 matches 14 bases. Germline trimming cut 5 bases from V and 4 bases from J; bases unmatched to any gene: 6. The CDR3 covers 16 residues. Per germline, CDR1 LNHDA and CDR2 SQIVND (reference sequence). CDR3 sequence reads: CASSALGTSGGETQYF. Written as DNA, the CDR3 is TGTGCCAGTAGTGCGCTCGGGACTAGCGGGGGAGAGACCCAGTACTTC.

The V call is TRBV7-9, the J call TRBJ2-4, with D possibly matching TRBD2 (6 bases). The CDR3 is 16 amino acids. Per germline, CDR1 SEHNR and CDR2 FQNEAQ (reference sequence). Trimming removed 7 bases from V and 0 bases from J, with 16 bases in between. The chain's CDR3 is CASTPAGSLAKNIQYF. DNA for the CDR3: TGTGCCAGCACCCCAGCCGGGAGCTTAGCCAAAAACATTCAGTACTTC.

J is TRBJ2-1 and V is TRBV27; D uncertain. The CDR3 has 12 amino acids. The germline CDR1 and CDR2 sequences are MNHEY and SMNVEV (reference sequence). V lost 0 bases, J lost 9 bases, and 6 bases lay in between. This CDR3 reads CASSLSFGEQFF. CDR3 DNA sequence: TGTGCCAGCAGTTTATCGTTCGGTGAGCAGTTCTTC.

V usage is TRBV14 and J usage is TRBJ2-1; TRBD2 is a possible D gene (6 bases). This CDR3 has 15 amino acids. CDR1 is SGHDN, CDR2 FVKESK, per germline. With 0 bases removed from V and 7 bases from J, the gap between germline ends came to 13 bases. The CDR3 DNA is TGTGCCAGCAGCCAAGATGTGGGGGGAGGAAATGAGCAGTTCTTC. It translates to CASSQDVGGGNEQFF.

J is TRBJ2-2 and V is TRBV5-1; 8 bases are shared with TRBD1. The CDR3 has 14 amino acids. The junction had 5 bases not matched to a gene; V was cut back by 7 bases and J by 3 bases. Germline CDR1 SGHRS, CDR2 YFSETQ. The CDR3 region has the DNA TGCGCCAGCCTTGAGACAGGGGACACCGGGGAGCTGTTTTTT. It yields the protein CASLETGDTGELFF.